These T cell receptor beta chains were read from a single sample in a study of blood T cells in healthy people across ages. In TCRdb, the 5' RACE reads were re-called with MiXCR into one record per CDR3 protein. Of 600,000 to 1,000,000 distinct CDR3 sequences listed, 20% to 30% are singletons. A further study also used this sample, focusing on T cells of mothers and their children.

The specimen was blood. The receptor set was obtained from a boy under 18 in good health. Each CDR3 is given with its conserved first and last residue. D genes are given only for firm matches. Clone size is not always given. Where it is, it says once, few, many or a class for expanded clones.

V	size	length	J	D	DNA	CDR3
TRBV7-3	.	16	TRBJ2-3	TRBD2	TGTGCCAGCAGCTTAGGGACTAGCGGGCACACAGATACGCAGTATTTT	CASSLGTSGHTDTQYF
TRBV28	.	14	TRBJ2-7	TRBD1	TGTGCCAGCAGTTTCCAGGGACAGGCCTACGAGCAGTACTTC	CASSFQGQAYEQYF
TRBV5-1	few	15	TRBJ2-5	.	TGCGCCAGCAGCCAAACCAGCAGAACCCAAGAGACCCAGTACTTC	CASSQTSRTQETQYF
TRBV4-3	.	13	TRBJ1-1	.	TGCGCCAGCAGCCACCGCGGACCAGCTGAAGCTTTCTTT	CASSHRGPAEAFF
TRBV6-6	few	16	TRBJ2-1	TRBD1	TGTGCCAGCAGTTACCGGACAGGGGGCTCCTACAATGAGCAGTTCTTC	CASSYRTGGSYNEQFF
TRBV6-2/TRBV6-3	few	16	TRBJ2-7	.	TGTGCCAGCAGGCCTCGGCCAGGCCTTGGCTCCTACGAGCAGTACTTC	CASRPRPGLGSYEQYF
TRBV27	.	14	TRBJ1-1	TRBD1	TGTGCCAGCAGTTACAGGGGCGGGAACACTGAAGCTTTCTTT	CASSYRGGNTEAFF
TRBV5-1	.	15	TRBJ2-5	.	TGCGCCAGCGGTAGGGAGAGTCCCCCTTCGGAGACCCAGTACTTC	CASGRESPPSETQYF
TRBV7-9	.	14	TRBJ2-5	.	TGTGCCAGCAAGGAGGGGGGCACTGCGGAGACCCAGTACTTC	CASKEGGTAETQYF
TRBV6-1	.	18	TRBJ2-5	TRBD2	TGTGCCAGCAGCTCCTTCGGCTTACTAGCGGAGTACCAAGAGACCCAGTACTTC	CASSSFGLLAEYQETQYF
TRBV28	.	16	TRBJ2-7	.	TGTGCCAGCAGTCCTCTGGTGGGAGGACTGGTGGCCGAGCAGTACTTC	CASSPLVGGLVAEQYF
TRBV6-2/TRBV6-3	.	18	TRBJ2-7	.	TGTGCCAGCAGTTACGAAGGAGGGTCGGCTTCTGGATTGGGCGAGCAGTACTTC	CASSYEGGSASGLGEQYF
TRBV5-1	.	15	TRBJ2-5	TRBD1	TGCGCCAGCAGCCCTTGGGGACAGGGGGAAGAGACCCAGTACTTC	CASSPWGQGEETQYF
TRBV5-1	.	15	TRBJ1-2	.	TGCGCCAGCAGCTTGCGTGGGGGGCCAGGCTATGGCTACACCTTC	CASSLRGGPGYGYTF
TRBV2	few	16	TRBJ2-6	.	TGTGCCAGCGCCACCCGGAAGAGCTCTGGGGCCAACGTCCTGACTTTC	CASATRKSSGANVLTF
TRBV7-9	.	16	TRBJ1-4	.	TGTGCCAGCAGCTACGGGACACAGACAACTAATGAAAAACTGTTTTTT	CASSYGTQTTNEKLFF
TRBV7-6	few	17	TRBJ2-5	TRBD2	TGTGCCAGCAGCTCGGGACTAGCGGGGGGGCTTTATGAGACCCAGTACTTC	CASSSGLAGGLYETQYF
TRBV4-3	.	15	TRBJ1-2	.	TGCGCCAGCAGCCAAGATTCCCAGACAGCTAGCGGCTACACCTTC	CASSQDSQTASGYTF
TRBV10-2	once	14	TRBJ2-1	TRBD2	TGCGCCAGCAGTGGTAGCGGGGGGTACAATGAGCAGTTCTTC	CASSGSGGYNEQFF
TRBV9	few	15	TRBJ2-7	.	TGTGCCAGCAGCGTCGGGGGGACAGCCATCGACGAGCAGTACTTC	CASSVGGTAIDEQYF
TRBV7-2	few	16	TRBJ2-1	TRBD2	TGTGCCAGCAGCCCTTTGGGTAGCGGGAGTTTTTTTGAGCAGTTCTTC	CASSPLGSGSFFEQFF
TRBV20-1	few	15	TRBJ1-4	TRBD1	TGCAGTGCTAGAGACCCCAGGGGGATGAGTGAAAAACTGTTTTTT	CSARDPRGMSEKLFF
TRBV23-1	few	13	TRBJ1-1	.	TGCGCCAGCATGCAGTGGCCGTGCGCTGAAGCTTTCTTT	CASMQWPCAEAFF
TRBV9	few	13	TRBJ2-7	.	TGTGCCAGCTCCCTGGGCGGGCGAACCGAGCAGTACTTC	CASSLGGRTEQYF
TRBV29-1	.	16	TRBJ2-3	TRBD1	TGCAGCGTTGAAGTTGTGACAGGGGGCGACACAGATACGCAGTATTTT	CSVEVVTGGDTDTQYF
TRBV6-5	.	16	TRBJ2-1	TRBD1	TGTGCCAGCAGTGATTCGGACGGGACAGCCTACAATGAGCAGTTCTTC	CASSDSDGTAYNEQFF
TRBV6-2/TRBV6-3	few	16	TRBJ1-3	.	TGTGCCAGCGTCGGGGATGACATGAGCTCTGGAAACACCATATATTTT	CASVGDDMSSGNTIYF
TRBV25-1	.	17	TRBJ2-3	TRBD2	TGTGCCAGCAGTGAATCAGGACTAGCGGGAGGTGCAGATACGCAGTATTTT	CASSESGLAGGADTQYF
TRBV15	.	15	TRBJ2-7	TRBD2	TGTGCCACCAGCAGAGTAGCGGGAGGGCCCTACGAGCAGTACTTC	CATSRVAGGPYEQYF
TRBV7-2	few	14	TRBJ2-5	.	TGTGCCAGCAGCCAAGGACAGCTGGGCAAGACCCAGTACTTC	CASSQGQLGKTQYF
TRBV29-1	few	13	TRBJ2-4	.	TGCAGCGTTGAAGATGGCCTAAAAAACATTCAGTACTTC	CSVEDGLKNIQYF
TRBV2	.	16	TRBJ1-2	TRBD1	TGTGCCAGCAGTGCTGTCCGGACAGGTTTTTGGCGTGGCTACACCTTC	CASSAVRTGFWRGYTF